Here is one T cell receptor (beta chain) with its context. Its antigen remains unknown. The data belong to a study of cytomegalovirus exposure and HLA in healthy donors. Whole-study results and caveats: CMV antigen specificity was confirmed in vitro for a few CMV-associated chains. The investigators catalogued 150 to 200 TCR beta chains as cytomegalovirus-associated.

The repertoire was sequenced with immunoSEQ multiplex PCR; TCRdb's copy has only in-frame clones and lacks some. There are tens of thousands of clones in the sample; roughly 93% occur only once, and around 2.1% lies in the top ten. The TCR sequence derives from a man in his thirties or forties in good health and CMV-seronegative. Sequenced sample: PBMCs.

CDR3 protein: CASRFRQLPTDTQYF. CDR3 DNA: TGTGCCAGCAGATTTAGACAACTCCCCACAGATACGCAGTATTTT. The chain is built from TRBV11-2 and TRBJ2-3; D unclear. Germline V CDR1 and CDR2: SGHAT, FQNNGV. Deletions cut 6 bases from V and 2 bases from J, with 15 bases between. The CDR3 contains 15 residues.